These 12 T cell receptor beta chains originate from one sample sequenced in a study of T cell responses to AZD1222 COVID-19 vaccine. Using immunoSEQ multiplex PCR, the repertoire was profiled, and TCRdb retains in-frame clones only, with some absent. The sample lists tens of thousands of clones; 90% were seen once. Sequences were derived from peripheral blood, sampled on day 0 of AZD1222 vaccination. These receptors were obtained from an adult in good health.

The rearrangement joins TRBV7-9 to TRBJ2-5; 8 bases agree with TRBD1. CDR1 is SEHNR, CDR2 FQNEAQ, per germline (reference sequence). The V segment lost 4 bases and the J segment 5 bases; nucleotides outside the gene matches: 9. The CDR3 covers 15 residues. The CDR3 DNA is TGTGCCAGCAGCTATCCCAGGGGGCAGTCGGAGACCCAGTACTTC. Its protein product is CASSYPRGQSETQYF. Using reference TRBV7-9 and TRBJ2-5 for the parts outside the CDR3, the full variable domain is DTGVSQNPRHKITKRGQNVTFRCDPISEHNRLYWYRQTLGQGPEFLTYFQNEAQLEKSRLLSDRFSAERPKGSFSTLEIQRTEQGDSAMYLCASSYPRGQSETQYFGPGTRLLVL.

The V and J genes are TRBV2 and TRBJ2-2; 7 positions agree with TRBD1. Germline assignment: CDR1 SNHLY and CDR2 FYNNEI. V lost 4 bases to trimming and J lost 8 bases; unmatched junction nucleotides: 13. The length of the CDR3 is 16 residues. This CDR3 reads CASSGMTGKLSGELFF. DNA for the CDR3: TGTGCCAGCAGTGGGATGACAGGGAAATTGTCTGGGGAGCTGTTTTTT.

Here the CDR3 DNA reads TGTGCCAGCAGCACTAGAGGACAGTTCTACGAGCAGTACTTC. Residues: CASSTRGQFYEQYF. The rearrangement links TRBV7-2 to TRBJ2-7, with a weak D call TRBD1 (6 bases). The length of the CDR3 is 14 residues. With 5 bases removed from V and 3 bases from J, the gap between germline ends came to 14 bases. The germline V gene encodes CDR1 SGHTA and CDR2 FQGNSA.

The chain combines TRBV7-2 with TRBJ2-2; possible D gene TRBD1, 6 bases. The CDR3 has 15 amino acids. Trimming took 4 bases from V and 5 from J, leaving 14 bases between them. In germline, CDR1 is SGHTA, CDR2 FQGNSA. CDR3 bases: TGTGCCAGCAGCTGGGGGCTCCCAGGGACCGGGGAGCTGTTTTTT. Translation: CASSWGLPGTGELFF.

This sequence joins TRBV5-8 and TRBJ1-5; weak D call: TRBD1 (5 bases). Trimming removed 0 bases from V and 8 bases from J, with 9 bases in between. The CDR3 loop spans 13 amino acids. Germline lookup yields CDR1 SGHTS and CDR2 YDEGEE. The CDR3 coding sequence is TGTGCCAGCAGCTTGGAGGGGAAAAAGCCCCAGCATTTT. Its protein product is CASSLEGKKPQHF.

This clone was seen once. The chain recombines TRBV5-1 with TRBJ1-1; weak D call: TRBD1 (5 bases). V gave up 2 bases and J gave up 0 bases, with 8 bases separating them. The CDR3 contains 14 residues. Germline CDR1 and CDR2: SGHRS and YFSETQ. CDR3 residues: CASSFLGVNTEAFF. The CDR3 bases are TGCGCCAGCAGCTTTTTGGGGGTGAACACTGAAGCTTTCTTT.

The chain joins TRBV18 to TRBJ1-3, with D possibly TRBD1 on 5 matching bases. V lost 4 bases and J 2 bases, leaving 9 bases between the germline ends. CDR3 length: 14 amino acids. Germline CDR1 KGHSH, CDR2 LQKENI. The CDR3 is CASSLAGTGNTIYF. CDR3 sequence (DNA): TGTGCCAGCTCACTCGCAGGGACTGGAAACACCATATATTTT.

This clone was counted only a few times. The CDR3 loop is CASSLTAGSYEQYF. The DNA of the CDR3 is TGTGCCAGCAGCTTAACCGCAGGTTCCTACGAGCAGTACTTC. This rearrangement joins TRBV11-3 to TRBJ2-7; no clear D gene. CDR1 and CDR2 from the germline V gene are SGHNT and YENEEA. V gave up 2 bases and J gave up 1 base, with 9 bases separating them. The CDR3 totals 14 residues.

The V call is TRBV28, the J call TRBJ1-1, with TRBD1 as a possible D gene (5 bases). The V gene lost 8 bases and the J gene lost 3 bases, with 10 bases spanning the gap. The CDR3 is 12 amino acids. From germline, CDR1 is MDHEN and CDR2 SYDVKM. CDR3 loop: CASVDSYTEAFF. CDR3 sequence (DNA): TGTGCCAGCGTTGACAGCTACACTGAAGCTTTCTTT.

This chain links TRBV18 with TRBJ1-5; maybe TRBD1 (5 bases). Trimming left V 0 bases short and J 3 bases short, with 6 bases between. The CDR3 is 14 residues long. CDR1 and CDR2 from the germline V gene are KGHSH and LQKENI. CDR3 nucleotides: TGTGCCAGCTCACCACCAGGGGACAATCAGCCCCAGCATTTT. Translating it yields CASSPPGDNQPQHF.

This clone was observed a single time. The chain links TRBV27 to TRBJ2-1; D could derive from TRBD1 or TRBD2 (5 bases each). Trimming took 7 bases from V and 6 from J, leaving 19 bases between them. This CDR3 contains 15 residues. Germline V CDR1 and CDR2: MNHEY, SMNVEV (reference sequence). DNA for the CDR3: TGTGCCAGCACATCCCTAAAAACTGGGGGCAATGAGCAGTTCTTC. Protein sequence: CASTSLKTGGNEQFF.

A few counts support this clone. The chain couples TRBV7-2 to TRBJ1-6; D unresolved. Trimming shortened V by 3 bases and J by 6 bases, and 9 bases separated the two germline ends. Germline V CDR1 and CDR2: SGHTA, FQGNSA. This CDR3 spans 14 amino acids. CDR3 nucleotides: TGTGCCAGCAGCTTTGGGCACAGTAATTCACCCCTCCACTTT. This translates into CASSFGHSNSPLHF.